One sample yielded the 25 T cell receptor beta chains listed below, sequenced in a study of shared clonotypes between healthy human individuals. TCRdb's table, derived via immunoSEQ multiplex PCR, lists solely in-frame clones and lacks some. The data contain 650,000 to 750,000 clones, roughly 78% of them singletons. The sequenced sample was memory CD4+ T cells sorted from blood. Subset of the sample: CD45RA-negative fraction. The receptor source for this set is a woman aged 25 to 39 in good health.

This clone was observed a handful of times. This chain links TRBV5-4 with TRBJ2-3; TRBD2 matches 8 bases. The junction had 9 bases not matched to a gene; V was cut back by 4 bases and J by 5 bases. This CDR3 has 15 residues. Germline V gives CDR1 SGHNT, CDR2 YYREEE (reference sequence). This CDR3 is CASSPKGGRLDTQYF. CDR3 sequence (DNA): TGTGCCAGCAGCCCCAAGGGCGGGAGGCTAGATACGCAGTATTTT.

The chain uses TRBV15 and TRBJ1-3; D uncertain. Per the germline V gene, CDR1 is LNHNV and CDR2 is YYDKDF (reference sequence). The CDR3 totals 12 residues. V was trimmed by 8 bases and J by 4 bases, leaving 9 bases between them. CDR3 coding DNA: TGTGCCACCGGAGGCAGCGGAAACACCATATATTTT. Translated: CATGGSGNTIYF. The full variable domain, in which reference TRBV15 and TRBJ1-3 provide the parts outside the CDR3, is DAMVIQNPRYQVTQFGKPVTLSCSQTLNHNVMYWYQQKSSQAPKLLFHYYDKDFNNEADTPDNFQSRRPNTSFCFLDIRSPGLGDTAMYLCATGGSGNTIYFGEGSWLTVV.

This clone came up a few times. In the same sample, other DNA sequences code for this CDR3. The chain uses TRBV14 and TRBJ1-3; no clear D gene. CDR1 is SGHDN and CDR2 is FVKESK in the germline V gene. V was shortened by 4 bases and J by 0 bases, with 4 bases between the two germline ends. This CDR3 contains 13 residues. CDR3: CASSPHSGNTIYF. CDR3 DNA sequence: TGTGCCAGCAGCCCCCACTCTGGAAACACCATATATTTT.

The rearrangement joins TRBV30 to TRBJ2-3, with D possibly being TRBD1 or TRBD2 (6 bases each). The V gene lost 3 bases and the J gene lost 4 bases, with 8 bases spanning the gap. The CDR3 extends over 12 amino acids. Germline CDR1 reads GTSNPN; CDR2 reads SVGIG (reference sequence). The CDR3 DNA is TGTGCCTGGAGAGGGGGGTCAGATACGCAGTATTTT. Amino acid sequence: CAWRGGSDTQYF.

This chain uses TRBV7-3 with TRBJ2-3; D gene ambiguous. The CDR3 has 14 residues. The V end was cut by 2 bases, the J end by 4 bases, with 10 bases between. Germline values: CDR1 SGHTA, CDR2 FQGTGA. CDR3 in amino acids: CASSLGLRPDTQYF. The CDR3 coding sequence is TGTGCCAGCAGCTTAGGATTAAGACCAGATACGCAGTATTTT.

CDR3 sequence (DNA): TGCGCCAGCAGCCAAGCGGTCAACACAGATACGCAGTATTTT. Protein product: CASSQAVNTDTQYF. V gene TRBV4-1 combines with J gene TRBJ2-3; D is ambiguous. V was pared by 1 base and J by 2 bases, with 7 bases between. This CDR3 has 14 amino acids. Germline V CDR1 and CDR2: MGHRA, YSYEKL.

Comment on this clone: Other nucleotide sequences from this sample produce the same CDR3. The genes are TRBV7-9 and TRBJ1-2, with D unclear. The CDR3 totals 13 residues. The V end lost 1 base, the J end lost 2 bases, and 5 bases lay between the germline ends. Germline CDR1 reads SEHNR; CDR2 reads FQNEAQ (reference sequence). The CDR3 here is CASSLEGNYGYTF. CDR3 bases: TGTGCCAGCAGCTTAGAAGGAAACTATGGCTACACCTTC.

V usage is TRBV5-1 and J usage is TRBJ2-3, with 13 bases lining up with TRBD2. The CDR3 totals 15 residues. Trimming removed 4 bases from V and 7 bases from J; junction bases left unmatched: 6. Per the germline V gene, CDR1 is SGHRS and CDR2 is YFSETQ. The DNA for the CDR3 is TGCGCCAGCAGCACTAGCGGGAGGGAGGAAAATACGCAGTATTTT. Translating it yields CASSTSGREENTQYF.

This CDR3 is CSVAGQTSYNEQFF. CDR3 bases: TGCAGCGTTGCGGGACAAACCTCCTACAATGAGCAGTTCTTC. V usage is TRBV29-1 and J usage is TRBJ2-1, with D maybe TRBD1 (6 bases). The V gene's germline CDR1 is SQVTM and CDR2 ANQGSEA. Trimming took off 4 bases at V and 0 bases at J, with 10 bases between the two ends. The CDR3 is 14 residues long.

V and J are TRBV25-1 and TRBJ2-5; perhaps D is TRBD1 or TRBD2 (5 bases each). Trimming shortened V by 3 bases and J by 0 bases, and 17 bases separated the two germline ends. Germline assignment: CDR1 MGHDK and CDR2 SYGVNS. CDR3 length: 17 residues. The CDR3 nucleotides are TGTGCCAGCAGTGACCGCCGGGACCAAAGTAACCAAGAGACCCAGTACTTC. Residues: CASSDRRDQSNQETQYF.

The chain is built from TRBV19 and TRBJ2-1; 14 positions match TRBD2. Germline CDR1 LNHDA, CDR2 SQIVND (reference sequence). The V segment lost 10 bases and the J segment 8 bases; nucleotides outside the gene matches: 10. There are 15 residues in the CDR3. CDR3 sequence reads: CATKTGTSGRYEQFF. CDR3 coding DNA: TGTGCCACTAAGACCGGGACTAGCGGGAGATATGAGCAGTTCTTC.

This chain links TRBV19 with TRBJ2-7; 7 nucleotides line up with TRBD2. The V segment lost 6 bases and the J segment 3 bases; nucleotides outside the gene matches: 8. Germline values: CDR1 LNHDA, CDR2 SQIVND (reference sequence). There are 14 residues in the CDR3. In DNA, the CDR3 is TGTGCCAGTAGCCCCCAAGCGGGAATCTACGAGCAGTACTTC. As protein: CASSPQAGIYEQYF.

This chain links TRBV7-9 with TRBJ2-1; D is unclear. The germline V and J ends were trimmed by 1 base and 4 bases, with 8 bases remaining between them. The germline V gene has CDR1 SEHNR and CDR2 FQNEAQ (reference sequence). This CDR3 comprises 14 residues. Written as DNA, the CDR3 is TGTGCCAGCAGCTTAGGGAGTCCATACAATGAGCAGTTCTTC. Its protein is CASSLGSPYNEQFF.

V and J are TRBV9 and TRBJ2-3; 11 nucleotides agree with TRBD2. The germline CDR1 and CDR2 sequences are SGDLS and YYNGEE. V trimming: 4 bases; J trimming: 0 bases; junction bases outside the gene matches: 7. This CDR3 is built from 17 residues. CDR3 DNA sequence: TGTGCCAGCAGCCCCCAACGGACTAGCGGGAGCACAGATACGCAGTATTTT. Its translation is CASSPQRTSGSTDTQYF.

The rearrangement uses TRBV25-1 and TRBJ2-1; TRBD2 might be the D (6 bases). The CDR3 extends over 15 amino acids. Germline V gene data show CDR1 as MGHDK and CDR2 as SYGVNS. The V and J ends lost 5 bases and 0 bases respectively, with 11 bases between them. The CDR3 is CASSSSDGSYNEQFF. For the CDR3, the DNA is TGTGCCAGCAGTTCTAGCGATGGCTCCTACAATGAGCAGTTCTTC.

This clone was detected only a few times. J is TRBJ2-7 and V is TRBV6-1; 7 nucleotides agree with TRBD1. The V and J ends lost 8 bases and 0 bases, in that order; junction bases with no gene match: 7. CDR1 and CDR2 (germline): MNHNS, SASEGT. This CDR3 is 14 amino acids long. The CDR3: CASLDREVSYEQYF. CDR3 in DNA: TGTGCCAGCTTAGACAGGGAAGTCTCCTACGAGCAGTACTTC.

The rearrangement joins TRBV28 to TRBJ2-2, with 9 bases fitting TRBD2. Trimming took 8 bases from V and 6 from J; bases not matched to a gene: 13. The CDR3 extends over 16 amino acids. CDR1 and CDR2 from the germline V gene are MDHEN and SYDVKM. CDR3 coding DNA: TGTGCCAGCTCAACCCCCGGACTAGCGTACTCCGGGGAGCTGTTTTTT. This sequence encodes CASSTPGLAYSGELFF.

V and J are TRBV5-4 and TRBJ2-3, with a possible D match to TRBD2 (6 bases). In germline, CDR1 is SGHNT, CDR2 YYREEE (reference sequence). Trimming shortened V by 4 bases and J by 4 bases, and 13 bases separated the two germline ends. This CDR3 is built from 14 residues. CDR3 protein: CASSLLGGADTQYF. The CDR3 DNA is TGTGCCAGCAGCCTCTTGGGAGGCGCAGATACGCAGTATTTT.

CDR3 bases: TGTGCCAGCAGTTACGCTCGACAGGGAGGAAACACCATATATTTT. Protein product: CASSYARQGGNTIYF. The chain has TRBV6-5 and TRBJ1-3, with TRBD1 identical over 7 bases. CDR1 and CDR2 from the germline V gene are MNHEY and SVGAGI. This CDR3 is 15 amino acids long. Trimming cost V 2 bases and J 4 bases; bases outside gene matches: 5.

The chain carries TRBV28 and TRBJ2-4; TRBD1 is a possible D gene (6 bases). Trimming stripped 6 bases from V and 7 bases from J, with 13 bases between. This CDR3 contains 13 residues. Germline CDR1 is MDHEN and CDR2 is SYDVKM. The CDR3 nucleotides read TGTGCCAGCAGGGGGGACACGGCGAACATTCAGTACTTC. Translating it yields CASRGDTANIQYF.

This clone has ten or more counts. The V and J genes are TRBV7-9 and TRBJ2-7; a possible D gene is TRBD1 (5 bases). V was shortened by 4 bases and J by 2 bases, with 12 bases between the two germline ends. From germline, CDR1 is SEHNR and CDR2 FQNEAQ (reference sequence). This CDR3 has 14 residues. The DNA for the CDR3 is TGTGCCAGCAGCTCGGCTGGGGCGGCCTACGAGCAGTACTTC. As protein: CASSSAGAAYEQYF.

The CDR3 sequence is CASIPTGGTSSYEQYF. The CDR3 nucleotides read TGTGCCAGCATTCCGACAGGGGGCACCTCGTCCTACGAGCAGTACTTC. V is TRBV27 and J is TRBJ2-7; the match to TRBD1 covers 10 bases. Germline V CDR1 and CDR2: MNHEY, SMNVEV (reference sequence). V was pared by 7 bases and J by 1 base, with 10 bases of the junction left unmatched. CDR3 length equals 16 residues.

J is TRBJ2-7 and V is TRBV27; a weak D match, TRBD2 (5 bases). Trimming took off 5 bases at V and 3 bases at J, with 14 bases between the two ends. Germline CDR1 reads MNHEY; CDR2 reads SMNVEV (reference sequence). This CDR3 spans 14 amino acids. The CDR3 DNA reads TGTGCCAGCAGTCTGGTAGGCGGGCTCTACGAGCAGTACTTC. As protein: CASSLVGGLYEQYF.

Here the CDR3 DNA reads TGTGCCAGCAGTTTACCGACAGGGGGCATGGAGACCCAGTACTTC. It encodes CASSLPTGGMETQYF. V usage is TRBV28 and J usage is TRBJ2-5; TRBD1 agrees at 10 bases. CDR3 length: 15 amino acids. Germline V lookup: CDR1 MDHEN, CDR2 SYDVKM. V trimming: 2 bases; J trimming: 5 bases; junction bases outside the gene matches: 5.

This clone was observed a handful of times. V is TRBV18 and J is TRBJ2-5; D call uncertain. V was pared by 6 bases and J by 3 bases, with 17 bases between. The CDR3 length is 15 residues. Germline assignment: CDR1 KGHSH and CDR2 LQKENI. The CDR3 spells CASSPITTMEETQYF. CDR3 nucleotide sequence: TGTGCCAGCTCTCCAATAACTACCATGGAAGAGACCCAGTACTTC.